These 21 T cell receptor beta chains came from one sample sequenced in a study of T cell responses to AZD1222 COVID-19 vaccine. TCRdb's copy holds only in-frame clones and misses some; the assay was immunoSEQ multiplex PCR. The sample lists 140,000 or so clones; roughly 88% were seen once. The material sequenced was peripheral blood, taken 28 days after the second AZD1222 dose. The origin of the receptors is an adult who received the AZD1222 COVID-19 vaccine.

The chain couples TRBV7-6 to TRBJ2-7; 8 bases fit TRBD2. There are 18 residues in the CDR3. Trimming cost V 1 base and J 7 bases; bases outside gene matches: 18. The germline CDR1 and CDR2 sequences are SGHVS and FNYEAQ. This chain's CDR3 is CASSLGGVVAGPPGEQYF. The CDR3 DNA reads as TGTGCCAGCAGCTTAGGTGGAGTGGTAGCGGGGCCCCCGGGTGAGCAGTACTTC. Variable domain in full (rest from reference TRBV7-6 and TRBJ2-7): GAGVSQSPRYKVTKRGQDVALRCDPISGHVSLYWYRQALGQGPEFLTYFNYEAQQDKSGLPNDRFSAERPEGSISTLTIQRTEQRDSAMYRCASSLGGVVAGPPGEQYFGPGTRLTVT.

This clone showed up just a few times. This chain links TRBV2 with TRBJ1-1; D perhaps matches TRBD1 (6 bases). The V end was cut by 5 bases, the J end by 4 bases, with 11 bases between. The CDR3 runs to 13 residues. Germline lookup yields CDR1 SNHLY and CDR2 FYNNEI. CDR3 DNA sequence: TGTGCCAGCAGTTGGGGGCAGGGCACTGAAGCTTTCTTT. Encoded protein: CASSWGQGTEAFF.

The chain joins TRBV19 to TRBJ2-1; tentatively, D is TRBD2 (5 bases). CDR1 LNHDA and CDR2 SQIVND come from the germline V gene (reference sequence). The CDR3 spans 15 residues. Trimming removed 4 bases at V and 5 bases at J, with 15 bases between. CDR3 DNA: TGTGCCAGTAGTAGGACGGAGGTTCGTAACAATGAGCAGTTCTTC. It translates to CASSRTEVRNNEQFF.

The J gene is TRBJ1-6, the V gene TRBV5-1; D is possibly TRBD1 (5 bases). V dropped 0 bases and J dropped 7 bases, with 11 bases sitting between them. The CDR3 is made up of 15 amino acids. Germline loops: CDR1 SGHRS, CDR2 YFSETQ. The CDR3 loop is CASSLDGGGNSPLHF. In DNA, the CDR3 is TGCGCCAGCAGCTTGGATGGGGGAGGAAATTCACCCCTCCACTTT. Filled out from reference TRBV5-1 and TRBJ1-6, the complete variable domain reads KAGVTQTPRYLIKTRGQQVTLSCSPISGHRSVSWYQQTPGQGLQFLFEYFSETQRNKGNFPGRFSGRQFSNSRSEMNVSTLELGDSALYLCASSLDGGGNSPLHFGNGTRLTVT.

The V gene is TRBV10-3, the J gene TRBJ1-2; TRBD1 aligns across 12 bases. The CDR3 consists of 14 residues. V trimming: 9 bases; J trimming: 7 bases; junction bases outside the gene matches: 9. Germline values: CDR1 ENHRY, CDR2 SYGVKD. CDR3 sequence (DNA): TGTGCCATATCTCGGGACAGGGGGCCGGGTGGCTACACCTTC. It yields the protein CAISRDRGPGGYTF.

The rearrangement links TRBV12-5 to TRBJ2-1; 12 nucleotides match TRBD2. The germline gives CDR1 LGHNT, CDR2 FRNRAP. J lost 1 base, V lost 1 base, and 8 bases had no gene match. The CDR3 is made up of 19 amino acids. As DNA, the CDR3 is TGTGCTAGTGGTTTGGAAACTAGCGGGAGGAAATGGTCCTACAATGAGCAGTTCTTC. It translates to CASGLETSGRKWSYNEQFF.

The chain carries TRBV5-1 and TRBJ2-7, with TRBD2 as a possible D gene (6 bases). V was clipped by 0 bases and J by 4 bases, with 11 bases between them. Germline CDR1 reads SGHRS; CDR2 reads YFSETQ. The CDR3 length is 14 residues. Here the CDR3 DNA reads TGCGCCAGCAGCTTGGAGGCCAGCGGGTACGAGCAGTACTTC. Protein sequence: CASSLEASGYEQYF.

The chain employs TRBV11-2 and TRBJ1-1; no clear D. Trimming removed 2 bases from V and 3 bases from J, with 10 bases in between. CDR1 and CDR2 from the germline V gene are SGHAT and FQNNGV. The CDR3 length is 14 residues. CDR3 DNA sequence: TGTGCCAGCAGCTTAAGGTCCCCGTACACTGAAGCTTTCTTT. The encoded protein is CASSLRSPYTEAFF.

The CDR3 nucleotides read TGTGCCAGCGGGCAGGGTAGCATCGGGGAGCTGTTTTTT. Its translation is CASGQGSIGELFF. This chain connects TRBV2 to TRBJ2-2, with D possibly TRBD1 on 5 matching bases. The germline CDR1 and CDR2 sequences are SNHLY and FYNNEI. Trimming pared 8 bases from V and 7 bases from J, leaving 14 bases between. CDR3 length: 13 amino acids.

The V call is TRBV27, the J call TRBJ2-3, with 8 bases aligning to TRBD1. CDR3 length equals 14 residues. Trimming cost V 7 bases and J 6 bases; bases outside gene matches: 9. CDR1 is MNHEY, CDR2 SMNVEV, per germline (reference sequence). CDR3 sequence reads: CASTLQGAFDTQYF. Written as DNA, the CDR3 is TGTGCCAGCACTCTGCAGGGGGCATTCGATACGCAGTATTTT.

J is TRBJ2-2 and V is TRBV6-5, with 7 positions matching TRBD2. The CDR3 contains 14 residues. Germline V gene data show CDR1 as MNHEY and CDR2 as SVGAGI. V trimming: 8 bases; J trimming: 1 base; junction bases outside the gene matches: 4. The CDR3 DNA follows: TGTGCCAGCGAAAAGCGGGGGAACACCGGGGAGCTGTTTTTT. Translating it yields CASEKRGNTGELFF.

The genes are TRBV6-5 and TRBJ1-3, with D unresolved. The CDR3 consists of 14 residues. The germline V and J ends were trimmed by 5 bases and 0 bases, with 8 bases remaining between them. Germline-derived CDR1 and CDR2 are MNHEY and SVGAGI. In DNA, the CDR3 is TGTGCCAGCAGTCGGGATGTCTCTGGAAACACCATATATTTT. Translation gives CASSRDVSGNTIYF.

The chain carries TRBV5-1 and TRBJ2-7; 11 positions agree with TRBD1. This CDR3 comprises 14 residues. The germline CDR1 and CDR2 sequences are SGHRS and YFSETQ. V shed 3 bases, J shed 6 bases, and the junction held 5 bases outside the gene matches. CDR3 region: CASSSDRGLGEQYF. DNA for the CDR3: TGCGCCAGCAGCTCGGACAGGGGGCTGGGCGAGCAGTACTTC.

The V and J genes are TRBV14 and TRBJ2-3, with 7 positions matching TRBD2. The J segment lost 2 bases and the V segment lost 0 bases, leaving 2 bases of the junction unmatched. CDR1 is SGHDN, CDR2 FVKESK, per germline. CDR3 size: 15 residues. The chain's CDR3 is CASSQESGITDTQYF. In nucleotides, the CDR3 is TGTGCCAGCAGCCAAGAGAGCGGGATCACAGATACGCAGTATTTT.

The chain carries TRBV5-1 and TRBJ1-1; the D gene is possibly TRBD1 (5 bases). Germline CDR1 SGHRS, CDR2 YFSETQ. V shed 4 bases and J shed 6 bases, with 16 bases lying between them. This CDR3 region has 14 residues. CDR3 region: CASSAVGGTPEAFF. The CDR3 DNA reads TGCGCCAGCAGCGCGGTGGGGGGGACTCCTGAAGCTTTCTTT.

V usage is TRBV23-1 and J usage is TRBJ1-6; 7 bases fit TRBD1. TRBV23-1 is placed among ORFs of uncertain function. CDR3 length: 19 residues. Unmatched junction bases numbered 10, after V lost 2 bases and J lost 0 bases. Here the CDR3 reads CASSQPGTDRSSYNSPLHF. The DNA of the CDR3 is TGCGCCAGCAGTCAACCCGGGACAGACAGGAGCTCCTATAATTCACCCCTCCACTTT.

This chain uses TRBV19 with TRBJ1-2; unclear D gene. V lost 1 base and J lost 6, with 15 bases in between. Germline V gives CDR1 LNHDA, CDR2 SQIVND (reference sequence). The CDR3 contains 15 residues. The CDR3 reads CASSIGGPSKNGYTF. The CDR3 nucleotides read TGTGCCAGTAGTATAGGCGGCCCTTCAAAAAATGGCTACACCTTC.

V is TRBV9 and J is TRBJ1-3, with D uncertain. Germline values: CDR1 SGDLS, CDR2 YYNGEE. The CDR3 is 13 amino acids. Trimming cost V 1 base and J 4 bases, with 6 bases left between them. The CDR3 coding sequence is TGTGCCAGCAGCGTATACGGCGGAAACACCATATATTTT. Translating gives CASSVYGGNTIYF. Complete variable domain (other parts from reference TRBV9 and TRBJ1-3): DSGVTQTPKHLITATGQRVTLRCSPRSGDLSVYWYQQSLDQGLQFLIQYYNGEERAKGNILERFSAQQFPDLHSELNLSSLELGDSALYFCASSVYGGNTIYFGEGSWLTVV.

This rearrangement joins TRBV2 to TRBJ1-5, with D maybe TRBD1 (6 bases). The CDR3 spans 15 residues. Germline V gene sequence: CDR1 SNHLY, CDR2 FYNNEI. The V gene lost 5 bases and the J gene lost 0 bases, with 11 bases spanning the gap. The CDR3 nucleotides read TGTGCCAGCAGTACAGGGTTTGCTAGCAATCAGCCCCAGCATTTT. Residues: CASSTGFASNQPQHF.

In this sample, this clone turned up a few times. J is TRBJ1-2 and V is TRBV5-1, with 8 positions matching TRBD1. The CDR3 is 15 amino acids. V lost 0 bases to trimming and J lost 4 bases; unmatched junction nucleotides: 5. Germline values: CDR1 SGHRS, CDR2 YFSETQ. CDR3 nucleotides: TGCGCCAGCAGCTTGGGACAGGGGTTACCCTATGGCTACACCTTC. It is translated as CASSLGQGLPYGYTF.

The J gene is TRBJ2-2, the V gene TRBV7-3; 7 nucleotides agree with TRBD1. The CDR3 has 15 amino acids. CDR1 and CDR2 (germline): SGHTA, FQGTGA. The trim removed 6 bases at V and 4 bases at J, leaving 8 bases unmatched. DNA of the CDR3: TGTGCCAGCAGTCAAGGACAGGCTCGCACCGGGGAGCTGTTTTTT. It specifies CASSQGQARTGELFF.